This TCR beta chain was observed in a study of blood T cell repertoires in COVID-19. Study in general: The cDNA or gDNA used as material had been derived from T cells, B-cell-depleted T cells, or PBMCs.

CDR3 size: 15 residues. V dropped 2 bases and J dropped 8 bases, with 15 bases sitting between them. Germline V gives CDR1 MNHEY, CDR2 SVGAGI. Authors' analysis steps: Amplification with reference gene primers provided the estimates of nucleated cell counts. Some clones are missing from TCRdb's copy, which holds only in-frame ones; the method was immunoSEQ multiplex PCR. V and J calls and clone size are those listed in that table; D and trimming were worked out from the DNA. Of some 90,000 clones in the sample, roughly nine tenths were seen once. This clonotype was obtained from a middle-aged man with acute or convalescent COVID-19. The sample consisted of peripheral blood. The chain employs TRBV6-5 and TRBJ1-4, with D possibly being TRBD1 (5 bases). The CDR3 loop is CASSYNSGLGEKLFF. The CDR3 DNA reads as TGTGCCAGCAGTTACAATTCAGGGCTCGGGGAAAAACTGTTTTTT.